This TCR beta chain is drawn from a study of Graves' ophthalmopathy and Graves' hyperthyroidism. This clonotype was detected ten times or more. Investigators amplified TCR beta CDR3 regions from RNA transcripts. First-round RT-PCR employed HTBI primers, with a second-round multiplex PCR after it. Each CDR3 protein is one row after TCRdb ran MiXCR on the multiplex PCR reads. Of approximately 460,000 distinct CDR3 sequences in the sample, roughly an eighth were seen once. Germline-derived CDR1 and CDR2 are SGHDN and FVKESK. The CDR3 runs 18 residues. The ends lost 0 bases at V and 2 bases at J; junction bases unmatched: 12.

The gene calls are TRBV14 and TRBJ2-7, with 8 nucleotides matching TRBD2. This TCR was recovered from a woman in her twenties or thirties with Graves' ophthalmopathy. Sequencing was performed on blood. CDR3 nucleotides: TGTGCCAGCAGCCAAGATTGGCGGACTAGCCCCCCTCCCTACGAGCAGTACTTC. Encoded protein: CASSQDWRTSPPPYEQYF.